The sequence of this TCR beta chain was determined in a study of OX40 agonist ivuxolimab in advanced cancers. Study background: An anti-OX40 (CD134) antibody with agonistic activity, ivuxolimab, was administered to patients. Patients achieving partial responses numbered three: one hepatocellular carcinoma case and two cutaneous melanoma cases. Study-level points and caveats: Expanded clones tended on average to be more numerous among CD8+ T cells than CD4+. Both blood CD4+ and CD8+ T cells showed clonal growth by week 6 at 0.1 to 3.0 mg/kg.

Profiled with immunoSEQ multiplex PCR; TCRdb holds only in-frame clones, not every one. The sample has about 62,000 clones; roughly nine tenths are singletons. As to this clone: The antigen is unknown.

Germline V gene sequence: CDR1 MDHEN, CDR2 SYDVKM. V was shortened by 8 bases and J by 4 bases, with 11 bases between the two germline ends. The CDR3 covers 13 residues. The sequence was collected from an adult with an advanced solid tumor such as melanoma, head and neck, liver or kidney cancer. This sample comprised CD4+ or CD8+ T cells sorted from blood, obtained in a trial of the OX40 agonist ivuxolimab. The chain joins TRBV28 to TRBJ1-4; the D is unclear. The CDR3 here is CASLRAVNEKLFF. CDR3 nucleotides: TGTGCCAGCCTTAGGGCGGTTAATGAAAAACTGTTTTTT.